This T cell receptor beta chain was profiled in a study of memory CD4+ T cells and cytomegalovirus serostatus. Study in general: This sample comes from healthy Belgian adults, eight to ten CMV seropositive, 24 seronegative. Study-level results: Each of approximately 69 CMV-associated TCRbeta sequences occurred in one to five individuals.

Of note for this clone: Antigen: not known.

The sort gate was single viable CD3+CD4+CD8-CD45RO+ cells for memory CD4+ T cells. Clones were read by immunoSEQ multiplex PCR, and TCRdb kept only the in-frame ones, dropping some. This table holds about 75,000 clones, 60% to 80% found once. CDR1 SGHRS and CDR2 YFSETQ come from the germline V gene. The CDR3 is made up of 14 amino acids. Trimming shortened V by 1 base and J by 3 bases, and 8 bases separated the two germline ends. The source material was memory CD4+ T cells from blood. The source is an adult in good health and CMV-seropositive. This chain connects TRBV5-1 to TRBJ2-1, with D maybe TRBD2 (5 bases). CDR3 region: CASSLRAGYNEQFF. The CDR3 nucleotides are TGCGCCAGCAGCTTGAGGGCGGGCTACAATGAGCAGTTCTTC.